These T cell receptor beta chains were read from a single sample in a study of blood T cell repertoires in COVID-19. Sequenced by immunoSEQ multiplex PCR; TCRdb stores in-frame clones only, minus some. The table lists over 45,000 clones, 70% to 75% of them singletons. Sequenced input: peripheral blood. Receptor source: a woman between 45 and 60 years old with active or convalescent COVID-19. The CDR3 runs from the conserved cysteine through the conserved F or W. D genes are given only for firm matches. A row's size may be missing; if present it is once, few, many or a size class.

>NA|TRBD2|TRBV11-2|TRBJ2-7
TGTGCCAGCAGCAGACTAGCGGTTTACGAGCAGTACTTC
CASSRLAVYEQYF
>once|TRBD1|TRBV18|TRBJ1-1
TGTGCCAGCTCCCCGGGACAGGGACAACGTAGGATCACTGAAGCTTTCTTT
CASSPGQGQRRITEAFF
>once|NA|TRBV5-6|TRBJ2-7
TGTGCCAGCAGCATATCCGGGAGCTCCTACGAGCAGTACTTC
CASSISGSSYEQYF
>NA|TRBD1|TRBV5-5|TRBJ2-7
TGTGCCAGCAGCTTGGCTGGGACAGGGGGCTTATACGAGCAGTACTTC
CASSLAGTGGLYEQYF
>few|TRBD1|TRBV19|TRBJ2-7
TGTGCCAGTACTGACCGGGACAGGCCCTACGAGCAGTACTTC
CASTDRDRPYEQYF
>few|NA|TRBV5-4|TRBJ2-7
TGTGCCAGCAGCTTGGCCTCAAGGGGCCCCTCGGACGAGCAGTACTTC
CASSLASRGPSDEQYF
>NA|NA|TRBV30|TRBJ2-5
TGTGCCTCGTCTTCAGGGGTCCGGGAGACCCAGTACTTC
CASSSGVRETQYF
>NA|TRBD2|TRBV6-6|TRBJ2-2
TGTGCCAGCACCCCCAGCGGGAGGCACACCGGGGAGCTGTTTTTT
CASTPSGRHTGELFF
>NA|TRBD2|TRBV5-1|TRBJ2-1
TGCGCCAGCAGCTTGCTAGCGGGAGAGAGGAGCCTAGATGAGCAGTTCTTC
CASSLLAGERSLDEQFF
>NA|TRBD2|TRBV6-4|TRBJ2-1
TGTGCCAGCCGACCGACTAGCGGCTACAATGAGCAGTTCTTC
CASRPTSGYNEQFF
>NA|TRBD2|TRBV2|TRBJ2-4
TGTGCCAGCAGTGAGCGGAGCGGGGCACTTATAGCCAAAAACATTCAGTACTTC
CASSERSGALIAKNIQYF
>NA|NA|TRBV24-1|TRBJ1-5
TGTGCCACCAGCGAAGCAGGGCCTTTTCAGCCCCAGCATTTT
CATSEAGPFQPQHF
>medium-sized|TRBD1|TRBV18|TRBJ1-2
TGTGCCAGCTCACCTGACAGGGATGGGGGCTACACCTTC
CASSPDRDGGYTF
>few|NA|TRBV28|TRBJ1-2
TGTGCCAGCAGTGTAAACTATGGCTACACCTTC
CASSVNYGYTF
>NA|NA|TRBV9|TRBJ2-1
TGTGCCAGCAGCGTAGTAAGGGGTGAGCAGTTCTTC
CASSVVRGEQFF
>NA|NA|TRBV30|TRBJ2-1
TGTGCCTGGAGCTACGACAGCACCAATGAGCAGTTCTTC
CAWSYDSTNEQFF
>NA|TRBD1|TRBV7-9|TRBJ2-3
TGTGCCAGCAGCCAACAGGGGTTTGGATCCACAGATACGCAGTATTTT
CASSQQGFGSTDTQYF
>once|NA|TRBV3-1/TRBV3-2|TRBJ2-6
TGTGCCAGCAGCCAAGATTTTGCCGGACTCTCTGGGGCCAACGTCCTGACTTTC
CASSQDFAGLSGANVLTF
>NA|TRBD2|TRBV5-1|TRBJ2-1
TGCGCAGACCCGGCGGCTAGCGGCTACAATGAGCAGTTCTTC
CADPAASGYNEQFF
>NA|NA|TRBV5-6|TRBJ1-2
TGTGCCAGCAGCTTCAGGGGCCCGGGCTATGGCTACACCTTC
CASSFRGPGYGYTF
>once|NA|TRBV2|TRBJ1-1
TGTGCCAGCAGTGAATTCGCCACGGGGGTGGGGGAAGCTTTCTTT
CASSEFATGVGEAFF
>NA|NA|TRBV20-1|TRBJ2-2
TGCAGTGCTAGTACGATACAGGGGAACACCGGGGAGCTGTTTTTT
CSASTIQGNTGELFF